This entry lists 14 T cell receptor beta chains sequenced from one sample in a study of immune heterogeneity within non-small cell lung tumors. A multiplex PCR containing 32 V primers and 13 J primers was used to amplify TCR beta CDR3. TCRdb re-derived calls from the multiplex PCR reads in MiXCR, one entry per CDR3 protein. Of several thousand distinct CDR3 sequences in the sample, around 49% were seen once. The starting template was genomic DNA from bulk tumor, approximately 620 ng per sample. Several far-apart biopsies were taken per primary tumor during surgery. Surgery that was curative in intent was performed on patients with untreated, newly diagnosed non-small cell lung cancer. Sequenced input: lung tumor tissue. The receptors stem from an older man with non-small cell lung cancer.

The chain links TRBV5-6 to TRBJ2-1; D uncertain. V was shortened by 2 bases and J by 12 bases, with 9 bases between the two germline ends. The germline V gene has CDR1 SGHDT and CDR2 YYEEEE. The CDR3 totals 11 residues. CDR3: CASSFEGSQFF. As DNA, the CDR3 is TGTGCCAGCAGCTTTGAAGGTTCGCAGTTCTTC.

The rearrangement joins TRBV20-1 to TRBJ2-5; 10 bases line up with TRBD2. The CDR3 is made up of 13 amino acids. In germline, CDR1 is DFQATT, CDR2 SNEGSKA (reference sequence). After removal of 4 bases from V and 3 bases from J, the junction contained 2 bases not matched to a gene. CDR3: CSAKGLAEETQYF. The CDR3 bases are TGCAGTGCTAAAGGACTAGCGGAAGAGACCCAGTACTTC.

The V and J genes are TRBV4-1 and TRBJ1-1; D not certain. The V end was cut by 1 base, the J end by 2 bases, with 14 bases between. Germline V lookup: CDR1 MGHRA, CDR2 YSYEKL. The CDR3 is 16 amino acids. DNA of the CDR3: TGCGCCAGCAGCCAAGGGAGGCAGGCACAAAACACTGAAGCTTTCTTT. Its translation is CASSQGRQAQNTEAFF.

The chain has TRBV18 and TRBJ2-2; 15 bases are a match to TRBD2. Looked up from germline, CDR1 is KGHSH and CDR2 is LQKENI. Trimming removed 3 bases from V and 4 bases from J; junction bases left unmatched: 6. The CDR3 consists of 18 residues. The CDR3 nucleotides read TGTGCCAGCTCACCGGGACTAGCGGGAGGCCCACTCACCGGGGAGCTGTTTTTT. Encoded protein: CASSPGLAGGPLTGELFF.

The chain links TRBV6-2 or TRBV6-3 to TRBJ2-3, with D hard to call. With 2 bases removed from V and 6 bases from J, the gap between germline ends came to 3 bases. Germline CDR1 and CDR2: MNHEY and SVGEGT. There are 11 residues in the CDR3. This CDR3 is CASSYGDTQYF. The CDR3 nucleotides read TGTGCCAGCAGTTACGGTGATACGCAGTATTTT.

This clonotype was seen a handful of times. The V call is TRBV19, the J call TRBJ2-5, with 9 bases that match TRBD2. CDR3 size: 14 residues. V lost 4 bases, J lost 4 bases, and 4 bases stayed unmatched. CDR1 and CDR2 from the germline V gene are LNHDA and SQIVND (reference sequence). In DNA, the CDR3 is TGTGCCAGTAGTACGGGACTAGCTCTAGAGACCCAGTACTTC. Protein sequence: CASSTGLALETQYF.

The chain links TRBV15 to TRBJ1-1, with a possible D match to TRBD1 (5 bases). CDR3 length: 15 residues. CDR1 and CDR2 (germline): LNHNV, YYDKDF (reference sequence). V was trimmed by 2 bases and J by 5 bases, leaving 15 bases between them. This CDR3 reads CATSRSGTGTTEAFF. The CDR3 DNA is TGTGCCACCAGCAGATCAGGTACAGGCACGACTGAAGCTTTCTTT.

The chain employs TRBV20-1 and TRBJ2-7; 8 nucleotides line up with TRBD2. V dropped 6 bases and J dropped 6; count of bases not matched to a gene: 13. This CDR3 has 14 residues. Germline CDR1 is DFQATT and CDR2 is SNEGSKA (reference sequence). The DNA for the CDR3 is TGCAGTGCCGGGGTGGCGGGAGGAAGGACCGAGCAGTACTTC. Its protein is CSAGVAGGRTEQYF.

The chain couples TRBV6-2 or TRBV6-3 to TRBJ2-3; possible D gene TRBD2, 6 bases. CDR1 is MNHEY, CDR2 SVGEGT, per germline. The length of the CDR3 is 12 residues. Trimming removed 11 bases from V and 6 bases from J, with 15 bases in between. CDR3 coding DNA: TGTGCCGGGGGGACGTCCTACGATACGCAGTATTTT. Translating it yields CAGGTSYDTQYF.

This chain links TRBV12-3 or TRBV12-4 with TRBJ1-1; D unclear. This CDR3 has 15 amino acids. The V gene lost 3 bases and the J gene lost 5 bases, with 16 bases spanning the gap. CDR3 sequence reads: CASSFLNSGRTEAFF. The DNA of the CDR3 is TGTGCCAGCAGTTTTCTAAACTCCGGCAGAACTGAAGCTTTCTTT.

V usage is TRBV6-5 and J usage is TRBJ1-4, with 7 bases identical to TRBD1. The germline V gene has CDR1 MNHEY and CDR2 SVGAGI. CDR3 length: 15 residues. The trim removed 0 bases at V and 5 bases at J, leaving 3 bases unmatched. The DNA for the CDR3 is TGTGCCAGCAGTTACTCATTGACAGGGAATGAAAAACTGTTTTTT. Protein sequence: CASSYSLTGNEKLFF.

The rearrangement joins TRBV6-2 or TRBV6-3 to TRBJ2-7, with TRBD2 matching 12 bases. CDR1 is MNHEY and CDR2 is SVGEGT in the germline V gene. V gave up 0 bases and J gave up 0 bases; unmatched junction bases: 0. The CDR3 is made up of 16 amino acids. CDR3 in DNA: TGTGCCAGCAGTTACTCGACTAGCGGGAGCTCCTACGAGCAGTACTTC. Translated, it gives CASSYSTSGSSYEQYF.

This clonotype was seen a few times. This chain links TRBV6-2 or TRBV6-3 with TRBJ2-7; 7 nucleotides align to TRBD2. The CDR3 covers 12 residues. Per the germline V gene, CDR1 is MNHEY and CDR2 is SVGEGT. V dropped 5 bases and J dropped 4; count of bases not matched to a gene: 2. CDR3: CASSVGGYEQYF. The CDR3 DNA follows: TGTGCCAGCAGTGTGGGAGGGTACGAGCAGTACTTC.

This chain uses TRBV27 with TRBJ2-2, with no clear D. Germline-derived CDR1 and CDR2 are MNHEY and SMNVEV (reference sequence). The V end lost 3 bases, the J end lost 8 bases, and 13 bases lay between the germline ends. There are 14 residues in the CDR3. The CDR3 reads CASSLLFLRGELFF. CDR3 bases: TGTGCCAGCAGTTTGCTTTTTCTGCGAGGGGAGCTGTTTTTT.